This T cell receptor (beta chain) is from a study of blood T cells in healthy people across ages. Whole-study findings and limits: Naive T cell percentage showed a strong correlation with the diversity of TCR beta.

A sample-barcoded 5' primer and a J-beta primer mix were used in a second PCR of about 6 to 12 cycles. TCRdb re-called the 5' RACE reads with MiXCR, one entry per CDR3 protein. Among around 1,600,000 distinct CDR3 sequences listed, less than 45% were seen once. Germline V gene data show CDR1 as DFQATT and CDR2 as SNEGSKA (reference sequence). The CDR3 totals 13 residues. The V gene lost 8 bases and the J gene lost 2 bases, with 15 bases spanning the gap. In the case of this clonotype: What it binds is unknown.

The sample consisted of blood. The gene calls are TRBV20-1 and TRBJ1-2; D may be TRBD1 (5 bases). The receptor comes from a woman younger than 35 in good health. The CDR3 protein is CSIIERGNYGYTF. The CDR3 bases are TGCAGTATCATAGAACGGGGGAACTATGGCTACACCTTC.